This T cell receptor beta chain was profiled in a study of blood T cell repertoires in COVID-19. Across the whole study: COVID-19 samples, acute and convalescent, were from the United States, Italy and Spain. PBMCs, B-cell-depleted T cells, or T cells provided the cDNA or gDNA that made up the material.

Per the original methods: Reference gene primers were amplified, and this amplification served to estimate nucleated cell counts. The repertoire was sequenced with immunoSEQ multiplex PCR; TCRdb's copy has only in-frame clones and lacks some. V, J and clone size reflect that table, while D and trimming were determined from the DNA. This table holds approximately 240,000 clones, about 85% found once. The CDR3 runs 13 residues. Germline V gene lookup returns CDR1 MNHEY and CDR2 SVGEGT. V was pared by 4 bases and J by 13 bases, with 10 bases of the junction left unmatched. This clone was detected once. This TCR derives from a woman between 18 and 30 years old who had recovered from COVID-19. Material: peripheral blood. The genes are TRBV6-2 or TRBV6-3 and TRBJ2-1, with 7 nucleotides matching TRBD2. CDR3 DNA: TGTGCCAGCAGTTTCTCCGAGCGGGATCAACAGTTCTTC. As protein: CASSFSERDQQFF.